The 19 T cell receptor beta chains in this list originate from one sample, sequenced in a study of cytomegalovirus exposure and HLA in healthy donors. Use of 60 Vbeta and 13 Jbeta primers characterized the PCR. Sequenced by immunoSEQ multiplex PCR; TCRdb stores in-frame clones only, minus some. The sample contains hundreds of thousands of clones, almost 80% of which appear only once. Material for sequencing was PBMCs. The receptors here all came from a man between 18 and 29 years old in good health and CMV-seronegative.

The genes are TRBV18 and TRBJ2-7; D gene ambiguous. This CDR3 is 11 amino acids long. V lost 1 base, J lost 7 bases, and 5 bases lay in between. Germline CDR1 KGHSH, CDR2 LQKENI. The CDR3 sequence: CASSPLQEQYF. DNA of the CDR3: TGTGCCAGCTCACCACTCCAGGAGCAGTACTTC.

V is TRBV18 and J is TRBJ2-1, with 7 bases lining up with TRBD2. V shed 4 bases and J 0 bases; nucleotides not matched to a gene: 6. The CDR3 covers 16 residues. Germline CDR1 is KGHSH and CDR2 is LQKENI. The CDR3 is CASSRDLAASYNEQFF. The CDR3, as DNA: TGTGCCAGCTCACGGGACCTAGCGGCCTCCTACAATGAGCAGTTCTTC.

CDR3 loop: CASSYSGSGYGYTF. The CDR3 DNA reads as TGTGCCAGCAGTTACTCGGGGAGCGGCTATGGCTACACCTTC. This chain joins TRBV6-5 and TRBJ1-2; D gene uncertain. With 0 bases removed from V and 4 bases from J, the gap between germline ends came to 9 bases. This CDR3 region has 14 residues. Germline-derived CDR1 and CDR2 are MNHEY and SVGAGI.

This clone was recorded a few times. The chain couples TRBV28 to TRBJ1-2; a weak D match, TRBD1 (6 bases). The CDR3 sequence is 15 residues long. Deletions cut 5 bases from V and 4 bases from J, with 17 bases between. CDR1 is MDHEN and CDR2 is SYDVKM in the germline V gene. The CDR3 coding sequence is TGTGCCAGCAGTCGACCGCGACAGGAGACCTATGGCTACACCTTC. It is translated as CASSRPRQETYGYTF.

This clone was seen only a few times. The J gene is TRBJ1-3, the V gene TRBV28; no reliable D call. Per the germline V gene, CDR1 is MDHEN and CDR2 is SYDVKM. The CDR3 extends over 12 amino acids. V lost 7 bases and J lost 4, with 8 bases in between. CDR3 coding DNA: TGTGCCAGCACCCCTATGGGAAACACCATATATTTT. Protein product: CASTPMGNTIYF.

The chain recombines TRBV9 with TRBJ2-7; TRBD2 matches 14 bases. V was pared by 4 bases and J by 6 bases, with 6 bases of the junction left unmatched. This CDR3 has 15 residues. The germline V gene has CDR1 SGDLS and CDR2 YYNGEE. CDR3 residues: CASSKGLAGEGEQYF. The DNA for the CDR3 is TGTGCCAGCAGCAAGGGACTAGCGGGGGAGGGCGAGCAGTACTTC.

The chain combines TRBV5-1 with TRBJ1-2; 10 nucleotides agree with TRBD1. The V and J ends lost 2 bases and 6 bases, in that order; junction bases with no gene match: 4. Germline values: CDR1 SGHRS, CDR2 YFSETQ. This CDR3 is 14 amino acids long. The CDR3 loop reads CASSLYGQGDGYTF. DNA of the CDR3: TGCGCCAGCAGCTTATATGGACAGGGGGATGGCTACACCTTC.

The gene calls are TRBV6-6 and TRBJ1-1; a weak D match, TRBD1 (6 bases). The CDR3 is made up of 13 amino acids. V shed 5 bases and J shed 4 bases, with 11 bases lying between them. CDR1 and CDR2 from the germline V gene are MNHNY and SVGAGI (reference sequence). CDR3 sequence (DNA): TGTGCCAGCAGTAGGGGGGGAGCCACTGAAGCTTTCTTT. It translates to CASSRGGATEAFF.

This clone was recorded a few times. The V call is TRBV4-3, the J call TRBJ2-5; 7 positions agree with TRBD1. Germline V gene lookup returns CDR1 LGHNA and CDR2 YSLEER. The CDR3 is made up of 14 amino acids. J gave up 2 bases and V 4 bases, and 4 bases lay outside the gene matches. The DNA for the CDR3 is TGCGCCAGCAGCCCCCCGGGACAGCAAGAGACCCAGTACTTC. Its translation: CASSPPGQQETQYF.

This rearrangement joins TRBV27 to TRBJ2-1; D uncertain. The V gene's germline CDR1 is MNHEY and CDR2 SMNVEV (reference sequence). Trimming left V 2 bases short and J 6 bases short, with 8 bases between. The CDR3 has 13 amino acids. CDR3 residues: CASSLASLNEQFF. CDR3 sequence (DNA): TGTGCCAGCAGTTTAGCAAGCCTCAATGAGCAGTTCTTC.

The gene calls are TRBV7-2 and TRBJ1-1, with 8 bases matching TRBD1. The CDR3 is 13 residues long. The germline V gene has CDR1 SGHTA and CDR2 FQGNSA. V lost 5 bases to trimming and J lost 5 bases; unmatched junction nucleotides: 4. Written as DNA, the CDR3 is TGTGCCAGCAGCGGACAGGGTCGGACTGAAGCTTTCTTT. It encodes CASSGQGRTEAFF.

V gene TRBV14 combines with J gene TRBJ2-7; the D gene is possibly TRBD1 (6 bases). V lost 5 bases and J 12 bases, leaving 20 bases between the germline ends. Germline assignment: CDR1 SGHDN and CDR2 FVKESK. This CDR3 is built from 13 residues. CDR3 DNA: TGTGCCAGCAGCTTTCCCGGGACAAGCCTCGCGTACTTC. Translating gives CASSFPGTSLAYF.

The CDR3 here is CASKVRDRGRQETQYF. CDR3 nucleotide sequence: TGTGCCAGCAAAGTCCGGGACAGGGGTCGTCAAGAGACCCAGTACTTC. The chain carries TRBV27 and TRBJ2-5, with 10 bases that match TRBD1. CDR1 and CDR2 (germline): MNHEY, SMNVEV (reference sequence). The CDR3 extends over 16 amino acids. The trim removed 7 bases at V and 2 bases at J, leaving 10 bases unmatched.

V is TRBV19 and J is TRBJ2-5, with 7 nucleotides matching TRBD2. The CDR3 covers 15 residues. J was trimmed by 4 bases and V by 5 bases; bases with no gene match: 10. The V gene's germline CDR1 is LNHDA and CDR2 SQIVND (reference sequence). The CDR3 DNA follows: TGTGCCAGTAGTGAGGGTAAGCGGGATGGAGAGACCCAGTACTTC. Encoded protein: CASSEGKRDGETQYF.

This chain connects TRBV29-1 to TRBJ2-5; maybe TRBD2 (5 bases). The DNA end is more similar to TRBJ2-7, so the J call may be wrong. There are 15 residues in the CDR3. Germline V gene lookup returns CDR1 SQVTM and CDR2 ANQGSEA. CDR3 protein: CSVEDLGAAGIEQYF. Written as DNA, the CDR3 is TGCAGCGTTGAAGATTTGGGAGCTGCTGGAATCGAGCAGTACTTC.

This clone was detected only once. CDR3 coding DNA: TGTGCCAGCAGTCCGGGGACTAGCGGGAGTCGGTCCTACGAGCAGTACTTC. It is translated as CASSPGTSGSRSYEQYF. The J gene is TRBJ2-7, the V gene TRBV27, with 14 positions matching TRBD2. The CDR3 is 17 amino acids. The germline gives CDR1 MNHEY, CDR2 SMNVEV (reference sequence). V lost 5 bases to trimming and J lost 1 base; unmatched junction nucleotides: 7.

The chain has TRBV7-2 and TRBJ2-1; 9 bases fit TRBD1. The CDR3 loop spans 17 amino acids. Per the germline V gene, CDR1 is SGHTA and CDR2 is FQGNSA. Trimming at V came to 0 bases and at J to 9 bases, leaving 12 bases not matched to a gene. The CDR3 spells CASSLAWDRVQRSEQFF. For the CDR3, the DNA is TGTGCCAGCAGCTTAGCTTGGGACAGGGTGCAGCGAAGTGAGCAGTTCTTC.

This clone was found a few times. This same CDR3 is encoded by further DNA sequences in the sample. The chain uses TRBV27 and TRBJ2-1; D perhaps matches TRBD1 (7 bases). The CDR3 has 13 residues. With 2 bases removed from V and 7 bases from J, the gap between germline ends came to 9 bases. CDR1 is MNHEY and CDR2 is SMNVEV in the germline V gene (reference sequence). This CDR3 is CASSLQGGNEQFF. The CDR3 DNA reads TGTGCCAGCAGTTTACAGGGGGGAAATGAGCAGTTCTTC.

This chain connects TRBV9 to TRBJ2-7; 9 bases agree with TRBD2. The CDR3 covers 15 residues. Germline V gene lookup returns CDR1 SGDLS and CDR2 YYNGEE. Losses at the gene ends were 0 bases for V and 1 base for J; bases not matched to a gene: 2. CDR3 sequence reads: CASSVGSGGSYEQYF. The DNA for the CDR3 is TGTGCCAGCAGCGTAGGTAGCGGGGGTTCCTACGAGCAGTACTTC.